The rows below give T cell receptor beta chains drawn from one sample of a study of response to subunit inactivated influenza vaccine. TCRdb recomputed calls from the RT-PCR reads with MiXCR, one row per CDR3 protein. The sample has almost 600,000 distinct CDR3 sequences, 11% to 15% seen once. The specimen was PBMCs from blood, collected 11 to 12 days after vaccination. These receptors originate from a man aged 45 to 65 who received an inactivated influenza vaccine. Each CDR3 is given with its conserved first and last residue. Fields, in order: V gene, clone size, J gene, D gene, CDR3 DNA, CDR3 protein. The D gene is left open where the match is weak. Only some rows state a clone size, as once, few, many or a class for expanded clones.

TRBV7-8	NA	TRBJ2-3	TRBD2	TGTGCCAGCAGCCCGACTAGCGGGACTTTTATGAGCACAGATACGCAGTATTTT	CASSPTSGTFMSTDTQYF
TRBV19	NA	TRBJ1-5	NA	TGTGCCGTGGGGGGGAGAGGGCAGCCCCAGCATTTT	CAVGGRGQPQHF
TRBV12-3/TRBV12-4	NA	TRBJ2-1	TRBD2	TGTGCCAGCAGTCTTAGCGGGAGTTATTATGAGCAGTTCTTC	CASSLSGSYYEQFF
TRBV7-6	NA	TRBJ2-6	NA	TGTGCCAGCTGGGGGTCTGGGGCCAACGTCCTGACTTTC	CASWGSGANVLTF
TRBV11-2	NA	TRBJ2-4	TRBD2	TGTGCCAGCAGCTTTGGACTAGCGGGGGGGTTTAGAGCCAAAAACATTCAGTACTTC	CASSFGLAGGFRAKNIQYF
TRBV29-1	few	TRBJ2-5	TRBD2	TGCAGCGTGACTAGCGGGCCACAAGAGACCCAGTACTTC	CSVTSGPQETQYF
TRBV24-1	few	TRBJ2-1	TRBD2	TGTGCCACCAGTGGTTTCTCGGCGGGGGGCTCCTACAATGAGCAGTTCTTC	CATSGFSAGGSYNEQFF
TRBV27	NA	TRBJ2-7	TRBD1	TGTGCCAGCAGTCCCCGGGACAGGGGATACGAGCAGTACTTC	CASSPRDRGYEQYF
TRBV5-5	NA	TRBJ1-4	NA	TGTGCCAGCAGCTTGGTTCCCGGCGAAAAACTGTTTTTT	CASSLVPGEKLFF
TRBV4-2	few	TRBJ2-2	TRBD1	TGTGCCAGCAGCCAATTGCCAGGGGGCCTCCGAAACACCGGGGAGCTGTTTTTT	CASSQLPGGLRNTGELFF
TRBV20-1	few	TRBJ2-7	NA	TGCAGTGCTTGGACGGACGGTTCCTACGAGCAGTACTTC	CSAWTDGSYEQYF
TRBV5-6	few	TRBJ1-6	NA	TGTGCCAGCAGCCAGGCCGGTCATTCACCCCTCCACTTT	CASSQAGHSPLHF
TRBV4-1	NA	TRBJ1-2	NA	TGCGCCAGCAGCCAAGATCAAACATCGCCCTATGGCTACACCTTC	CASSQDQTSPYGYTF
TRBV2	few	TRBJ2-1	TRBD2	TGTGCCAGCAATCGGGCCCGGACTAGCGGGAGGAGCTACAATGAGCAGTTCTTC	CASNRARTSGRSYNEQFF
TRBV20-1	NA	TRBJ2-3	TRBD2	TGCAGTGCGACTGGGACTAGCATTGGAGTAGATACGCAGTATTTT	CSATGTSIGVDTQYF
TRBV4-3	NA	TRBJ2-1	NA	TGCGCCAGCACCTCTAGAACAAGCTCCTACAATGAGCAGTTCTTC	CASTSRTSSYNEQFF
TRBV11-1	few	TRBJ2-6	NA	TGTGCCAGCAGCTTAAATGGACAGCTCAACTCTGGGGCCAACGTCCTGACTTTC	CASSLNGQLNSGANVLTF
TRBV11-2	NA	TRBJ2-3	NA	TGTGCCAGCAGCTTAGAAGGGGCCGGGACTGGTTCCACAGATACGCAGTATTTT	CASSLEGAGTGSTDTQYF
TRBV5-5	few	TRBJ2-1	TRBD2	TGTGCCAGCAGCTTGGCCTGGGGAGGGATAGCCTACAATGAGCAGTTCTTC	CASSLAWGGIAYNEQFF
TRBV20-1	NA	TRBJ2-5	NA	TGCAGTGCTAGAGGCCTTGAGGCACGTGGGACCCAGTACTTC	CSARGLEARGTQYF
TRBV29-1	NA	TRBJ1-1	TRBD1	TGCAGCATTGGACAGGGAGGGACTGAAGCTTTCTTT	CSIGQGGTEAFF
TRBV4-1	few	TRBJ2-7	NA	TGCGCCAGCAGCCAAGTTGCCGCAGGGGCCGAGCAGTACTTC	CASSQVAAGAEQYF
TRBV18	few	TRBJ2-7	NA	TGTGCCAGCTCACCATCGGACATCGCCTACGAGCAGTACTTC	CASSPSDIAYEQYF
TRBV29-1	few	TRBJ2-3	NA	TGCAGCGTTGAACTTTCGGATAGAAGCACAGATACGCAGTATTTT	CSVELSDRSTDTQYF
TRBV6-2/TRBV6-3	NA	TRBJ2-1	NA	TGTGCCAGCTCCTCTTCGGGGCAACGGGAAACGGAGGTCTCCTACAATGAGCAGTTCTTC	CASSSSGQRETEVSYNEQFF
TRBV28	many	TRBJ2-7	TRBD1	TGTGCCAGCCACCGGGACAGGGGTGGCGAGCAGTACTTC	CASHRDRGGEQYF
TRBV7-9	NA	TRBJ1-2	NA	TGTGCCAGCAGCCCGGAGGGGCCGGGGGGTGGCTACACCTTC	CASSPEGPGGGYTF
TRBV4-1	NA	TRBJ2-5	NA	TGCGCCAGCAGCCAAGGATTAGCGAGGGGCCCAAGGGGGGAGACCCAGTACTTC	CASSQGLARGPRGETQYF
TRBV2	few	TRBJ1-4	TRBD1	TGTGCCAGCAGTGAAACCGGGACAGGGGGAGAAAAACTGTTTTTT	CASSETGTGGEKLFF
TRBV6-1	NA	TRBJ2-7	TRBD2	TGTGCCAGCAGTACGCGTAGCGGGAGGGACGAGCAGTACTTC	CASSTRSGRDEQYF
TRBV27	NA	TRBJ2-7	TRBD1	TGTGCCAGCAGTTTGACCCGACAGGGCCGGGAGCAGTACTTC	CASSLTRQGREQYF
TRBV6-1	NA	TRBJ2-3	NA	TGTGCCAGCAGTGACTATTCGGCGGGTGGCACAGATACGCAGTATTTT	CASSDYSAGGTDTQYF
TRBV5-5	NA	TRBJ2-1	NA	TGTGCCAGCAGCTTGGACTATTATACCTACAATGAGCAGTTCTTC	CASSLDYYTYNEQFF
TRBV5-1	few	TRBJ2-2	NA	TGCGCCAGCAGCTTGGCCTGGGGGGCGAACACCGGGGAGCTGTTTTTT	CASSLAWGANTGELFF
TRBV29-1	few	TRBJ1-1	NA	TGCAGCGTTGAAGAATTCGGGGGCCCGGGGACTGAAGCTTTCTTT	CSVEEFGGPGTEAFF
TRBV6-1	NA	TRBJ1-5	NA	TGTGCCAGCAGTGATCAGCGGGGGCAGCCCCAGCATTTT	CASSDQRGQPQHF
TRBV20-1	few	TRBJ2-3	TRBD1	TGCAGTGCGTCAGACAGGGGGAAAGGAGATACGCAGTATTTT	CSASDRGKGDTQYF
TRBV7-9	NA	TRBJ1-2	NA	TGTGCCAGCAGCTTGTCCGGCAGTAACTATGGCTACACCTTC	CASSLSGSNYGYTF
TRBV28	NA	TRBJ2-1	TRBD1	TGTGCCAGCAGTCCTTACCCACAGGGGGCCCACAATGAGCAGTTCTTC	CASSPYPQGAHNEQFF
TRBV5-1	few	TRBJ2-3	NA	TGCGCCAGCAGCTTGTCAGCTCCGGCGTTTGGAGATACGCAGTATTTT	CASSLSAPAFGDTQYF
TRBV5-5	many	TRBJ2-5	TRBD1	TGTGCCAGCAGCATAGACAGGGGGGAGACCCAGTACTTC	CASSIDRGETQYF
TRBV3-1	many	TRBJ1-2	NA	TGTGCCAGCAGTCTCCCCGGCCCCTATGGCTACACCTTC	CASSLPGPYGYTF
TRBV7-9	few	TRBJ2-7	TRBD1	TGTGCCAGCAGCCAAAGACAGGGGATACGCTACGAGCAGTACTTC	CASSQRQGIRYEQYF